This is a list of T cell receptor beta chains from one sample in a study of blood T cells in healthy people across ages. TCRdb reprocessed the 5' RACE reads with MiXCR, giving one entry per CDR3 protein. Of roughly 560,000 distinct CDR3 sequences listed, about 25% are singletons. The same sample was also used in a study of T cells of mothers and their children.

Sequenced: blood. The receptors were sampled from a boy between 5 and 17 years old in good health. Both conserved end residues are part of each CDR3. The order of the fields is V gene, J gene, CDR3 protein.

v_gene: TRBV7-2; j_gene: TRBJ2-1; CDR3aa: CASSLSGAINEQFF
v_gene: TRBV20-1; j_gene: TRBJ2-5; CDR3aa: CSASDRWWTQYF
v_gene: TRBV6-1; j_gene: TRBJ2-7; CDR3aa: CASSTGGLAGLSYEQYF
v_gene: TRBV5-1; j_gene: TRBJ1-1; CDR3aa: CASSFSGARNTEAFF
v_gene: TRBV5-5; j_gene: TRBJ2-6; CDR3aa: CASSPSGVDGANVLTF
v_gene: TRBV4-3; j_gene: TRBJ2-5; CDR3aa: CASSQGRGPQETQYF
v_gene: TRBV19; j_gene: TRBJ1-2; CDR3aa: CATGGGYGYTF
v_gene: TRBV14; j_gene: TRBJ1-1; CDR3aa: CASSQDGDSHTEAFF
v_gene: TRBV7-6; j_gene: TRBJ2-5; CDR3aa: CASSSGPKETQYF
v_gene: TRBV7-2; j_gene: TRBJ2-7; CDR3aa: CASSKTSESYEQYF
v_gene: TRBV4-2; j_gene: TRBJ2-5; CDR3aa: CASSQVWGDETQYF
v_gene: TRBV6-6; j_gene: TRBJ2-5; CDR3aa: CASSYGTPGETQYF
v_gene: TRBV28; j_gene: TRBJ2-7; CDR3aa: CASRREVSYEQYF
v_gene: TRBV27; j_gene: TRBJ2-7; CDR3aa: CASSYSGTGFNYEQYF
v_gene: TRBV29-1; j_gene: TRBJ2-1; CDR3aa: CSVPIIAGFYNEQFF
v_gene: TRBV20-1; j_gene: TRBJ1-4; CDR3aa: CSARYTGGNEKLFF
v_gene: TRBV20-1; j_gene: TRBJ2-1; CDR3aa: CSVSGKGNEQFF
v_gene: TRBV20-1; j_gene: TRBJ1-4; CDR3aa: CSASSQSNEKLFF
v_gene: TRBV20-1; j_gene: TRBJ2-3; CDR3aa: CSAPRDSTDTQYF
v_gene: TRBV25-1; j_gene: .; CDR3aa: CASRTGGAEQFF
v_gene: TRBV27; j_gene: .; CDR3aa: CASSFIAGVNEQFF
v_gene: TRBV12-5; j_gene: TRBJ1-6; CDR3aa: CASGPSQGLNSPLHF
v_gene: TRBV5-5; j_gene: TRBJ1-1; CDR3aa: CASSLVTGPRNTEAFF
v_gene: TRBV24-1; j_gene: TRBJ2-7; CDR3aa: CATSETGAEQYF
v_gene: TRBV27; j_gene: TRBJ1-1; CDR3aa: CASSLTGLNAEAFF
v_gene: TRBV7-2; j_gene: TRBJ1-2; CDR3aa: CASRQGKGYGYTF
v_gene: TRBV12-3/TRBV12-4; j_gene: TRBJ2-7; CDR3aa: CASSGGSGYEQYF
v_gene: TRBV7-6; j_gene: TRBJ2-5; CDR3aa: CASSQQQETQYF
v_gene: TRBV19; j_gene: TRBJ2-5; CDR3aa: CASRPSGYPQETQYF
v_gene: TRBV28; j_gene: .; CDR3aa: CASSARRVSLWNEQFF
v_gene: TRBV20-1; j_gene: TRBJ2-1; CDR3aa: CSPRGLAGGSSYNEQFF
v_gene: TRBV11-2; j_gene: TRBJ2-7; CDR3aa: CASSSRGRGAYEQYF
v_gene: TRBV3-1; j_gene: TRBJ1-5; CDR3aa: CASSQDGTGNQPQHF
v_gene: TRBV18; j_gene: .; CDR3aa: CASSRYSGRYNEQFF
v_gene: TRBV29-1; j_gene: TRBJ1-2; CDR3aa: CSVEETGWDGYTF
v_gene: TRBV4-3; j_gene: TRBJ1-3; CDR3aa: CASSRESGVGNTIYF
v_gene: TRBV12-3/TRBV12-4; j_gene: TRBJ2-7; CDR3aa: CASSFLGAGVTSYEQYF
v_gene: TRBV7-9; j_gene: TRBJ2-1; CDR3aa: CASSPEGTAYNEQFF
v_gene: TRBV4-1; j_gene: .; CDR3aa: CASSGTTTYEQYF
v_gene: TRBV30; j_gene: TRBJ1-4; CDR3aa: CAWSRGTGSFWEKLFF
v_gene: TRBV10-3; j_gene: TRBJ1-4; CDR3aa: CAIAKDPTNEKLFF
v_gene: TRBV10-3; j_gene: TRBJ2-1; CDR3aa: CAISVSPYNEQFF
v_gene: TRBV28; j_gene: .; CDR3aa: CASSLTAGQKETQYF
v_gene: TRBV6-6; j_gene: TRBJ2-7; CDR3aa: CASFPIVGSGEQYF
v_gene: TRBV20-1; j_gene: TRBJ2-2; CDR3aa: CSARDRPSGGTGELFF
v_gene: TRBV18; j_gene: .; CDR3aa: CASSPWGQAPYEQYF
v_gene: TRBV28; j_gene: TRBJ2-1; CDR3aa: CASSPLAGGNEQFF
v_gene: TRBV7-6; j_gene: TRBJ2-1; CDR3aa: CASSFDPGLAGVHTYNEQFF
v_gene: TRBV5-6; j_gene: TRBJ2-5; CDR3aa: CANSLARGEQYF
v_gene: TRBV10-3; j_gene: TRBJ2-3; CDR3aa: CAISEVGEHTDTQYF
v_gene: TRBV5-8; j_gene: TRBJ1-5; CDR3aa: CASSRQGGVHQPQHF
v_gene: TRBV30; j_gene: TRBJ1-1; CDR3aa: CAWSVKGARAEAFF
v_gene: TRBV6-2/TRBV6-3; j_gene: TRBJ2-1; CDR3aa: CASTPLLAEGVPTNEQFF
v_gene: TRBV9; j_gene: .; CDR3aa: CASSGGGPLVSEQFF
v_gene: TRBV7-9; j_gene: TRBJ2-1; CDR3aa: CASIPASGPSEQFF
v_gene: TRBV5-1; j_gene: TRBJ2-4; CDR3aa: CASRQGKENIQYF
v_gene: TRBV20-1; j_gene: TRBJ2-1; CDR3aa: CSARDNSASYNEQFF
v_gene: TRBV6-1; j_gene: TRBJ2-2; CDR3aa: CASSSRGIGNTGELFF